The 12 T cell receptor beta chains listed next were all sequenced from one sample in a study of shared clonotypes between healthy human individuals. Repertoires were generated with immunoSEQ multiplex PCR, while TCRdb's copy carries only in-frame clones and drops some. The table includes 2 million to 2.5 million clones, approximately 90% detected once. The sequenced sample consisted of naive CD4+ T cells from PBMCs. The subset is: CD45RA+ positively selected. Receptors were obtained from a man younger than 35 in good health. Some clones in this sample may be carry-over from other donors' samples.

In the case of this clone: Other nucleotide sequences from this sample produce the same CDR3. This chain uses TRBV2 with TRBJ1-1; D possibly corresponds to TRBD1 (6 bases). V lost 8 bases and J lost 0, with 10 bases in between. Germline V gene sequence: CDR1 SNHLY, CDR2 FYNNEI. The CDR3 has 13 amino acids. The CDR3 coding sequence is TGTGCCAGCTCTGGACAGCTGAACACTGAAGCTTTCTTT. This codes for CASSGQLNTEAFF.

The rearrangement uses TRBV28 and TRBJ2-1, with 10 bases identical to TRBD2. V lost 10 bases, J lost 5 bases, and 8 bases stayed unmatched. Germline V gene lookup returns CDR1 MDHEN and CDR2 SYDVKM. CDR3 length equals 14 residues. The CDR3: CATSRTSGNNEQFF. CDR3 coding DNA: TGTGCCACCTCGCGGACTAGCGGAAACAATGAGCAGTTCTTC.

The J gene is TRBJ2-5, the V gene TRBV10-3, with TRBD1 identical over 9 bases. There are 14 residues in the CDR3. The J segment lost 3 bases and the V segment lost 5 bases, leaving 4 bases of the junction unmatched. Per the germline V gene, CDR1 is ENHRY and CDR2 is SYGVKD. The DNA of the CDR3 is TGTGCCATCAGTCCACGACAGGGGGAAGAGACCCAGTACTTC. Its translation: CAISPRQGEETQYF.

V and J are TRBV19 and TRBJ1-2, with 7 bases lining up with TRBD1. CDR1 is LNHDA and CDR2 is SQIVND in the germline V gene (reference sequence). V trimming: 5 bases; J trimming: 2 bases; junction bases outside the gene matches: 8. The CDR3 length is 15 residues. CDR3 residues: CASSLGHRGNYGYTF. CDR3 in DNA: TGTGCCAGTAGTTTAGGCCACAGGGGAAACTATGGCTACACCTTC.

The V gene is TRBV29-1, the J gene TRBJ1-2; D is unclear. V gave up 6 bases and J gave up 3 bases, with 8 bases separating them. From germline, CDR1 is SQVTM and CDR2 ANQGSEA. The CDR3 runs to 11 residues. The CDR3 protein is CSVGLYYGYTF. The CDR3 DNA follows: TGCAGCGTCGGACTCTACTATGGCTACACCTTC. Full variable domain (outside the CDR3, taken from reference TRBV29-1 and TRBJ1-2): SAVISQKPSRDICQRGTSLTIQCQVDSQVTMMFWYRQQPGQSLTLIATANQGSEATYESGFVIDKFPISRPNLTFSTLTVSNMSPEDSSIYLCSVGLYYGYTFGSGTRLTVV.

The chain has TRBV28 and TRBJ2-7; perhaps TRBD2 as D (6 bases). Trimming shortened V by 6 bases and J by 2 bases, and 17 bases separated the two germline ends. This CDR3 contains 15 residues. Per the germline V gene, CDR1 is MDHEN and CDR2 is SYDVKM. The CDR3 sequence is CASSTPLATPYEQYF. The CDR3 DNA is TGTGCCAGCAGCACCCCTCTAGCGACCCCCTACGAGCAGTACTTC.

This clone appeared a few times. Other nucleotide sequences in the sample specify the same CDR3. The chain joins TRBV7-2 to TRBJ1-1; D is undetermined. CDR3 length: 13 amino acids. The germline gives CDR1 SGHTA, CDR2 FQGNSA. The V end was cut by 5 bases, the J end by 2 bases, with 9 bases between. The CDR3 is CASSLSRNTEAFF. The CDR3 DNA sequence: TGTGCCAGCAGCCTTAGTCGTAACACTGAAGCTTTCTTT.

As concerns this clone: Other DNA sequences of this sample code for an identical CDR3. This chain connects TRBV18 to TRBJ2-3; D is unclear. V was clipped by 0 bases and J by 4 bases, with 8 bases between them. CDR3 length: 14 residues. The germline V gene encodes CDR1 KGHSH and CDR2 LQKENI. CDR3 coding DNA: TGTGCCAGCTCACCACCGTCGGGCCCAGATACGCAGTATTTT. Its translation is CASSPPSGPDTQYF. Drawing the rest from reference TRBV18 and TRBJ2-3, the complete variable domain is NAGVMQNPRHLVRRRGQEARLRCSPMKGHSHVYWYRQLPEEGLKFMVYLQKENIIDESGMPKERFSAEFPKEGPSILRIQQVVRGDSAAYFCASSPPSGPDTQYFGPGTRLTVL.

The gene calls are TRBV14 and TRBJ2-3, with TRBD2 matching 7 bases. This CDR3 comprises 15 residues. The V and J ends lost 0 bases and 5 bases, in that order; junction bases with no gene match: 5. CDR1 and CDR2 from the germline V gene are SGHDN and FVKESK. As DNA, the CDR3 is TGTGCCAGCAGCCAAGATTGGGTAGCGGGAGATACGCAGTATTTT. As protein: CASSQDWVAGDTQYF.

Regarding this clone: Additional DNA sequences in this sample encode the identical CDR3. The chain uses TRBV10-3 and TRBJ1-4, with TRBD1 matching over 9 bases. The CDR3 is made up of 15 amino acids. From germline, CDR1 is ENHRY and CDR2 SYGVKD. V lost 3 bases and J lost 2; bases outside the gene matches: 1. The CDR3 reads CAISEQGATNEKLFF. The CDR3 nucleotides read TGTGCCATCAGTGAACAGGGGGCGACTAATGAAAAACTGTTTTTT.

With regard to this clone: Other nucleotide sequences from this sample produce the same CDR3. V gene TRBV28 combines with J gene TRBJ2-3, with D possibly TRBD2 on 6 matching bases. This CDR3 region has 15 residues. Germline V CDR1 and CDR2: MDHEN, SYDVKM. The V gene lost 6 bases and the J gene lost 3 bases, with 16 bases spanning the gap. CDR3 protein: CASSSRGAGTDTQYF. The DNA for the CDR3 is TGTGCCAGCAGCTCCCGTGGGGCGGGGACAGATACGCAGTATTTT.

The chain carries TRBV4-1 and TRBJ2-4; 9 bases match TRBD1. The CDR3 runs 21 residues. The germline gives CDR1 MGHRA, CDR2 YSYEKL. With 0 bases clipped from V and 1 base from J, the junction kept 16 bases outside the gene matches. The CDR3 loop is CASSQEWGSRTGVGAKNIQYF. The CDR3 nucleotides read TGCGCCAGCAGCCAAGAATGGGGCTCGCGGACAGGGGTTGGTGCCAAAAACATTCAGTACTTC.